This T cell receptor (beta chain) was recovered during a study of glioma-infiltrating T cells. Broader study findings: Above-expected tissue-blood divergence occurred in all gliomas, most in low-grade ones.

The iRepertoire nested amplicon-rescue multiplex PCR amplified TCR alpha and beta CDR3s from RNA. MiXCR, run by TCRdb on the multiplex PCR reads, gives a single entry per CDR3 protein. The sample has approximately 120,000 distinct CDR3 sequences, roughly 24% seen once; the top ten hold roughly 15%. Germline V gene sequence: CDR1 SQVTM, CDR2 ANQGSEA. The CDR3 loop spans 13 amino acids. Trimming removed 0 bases from V and 4 bases from J, with 6 bases in between. Details on this clonotype: Antigen: not known.

The sequenced material came from glioma tissue, nonneoplastic brain tissue, or PBMCs (not recorded which). This sequence originates from a human donor with low-grade glioma or glioblastoma, undergoing nonglioma brain surgery, or in good health (not recorded which). The chain has TRBV29-1 and TRBJ2-2, with D hard to call. CDR3 bases: TGCAGCGTTGAAGATTACCGCACCGGGGAGCTGTTTTTT. It yields the protein CSVEDYRTGELFF.